One sample yielded the 24 T cell receptor beta chains listed below, sequenced in a study of shared clonotypes between healthy human individuals. TCRdb's table, derived via immunoSEQ multiplex PCR, lists solely in-frame clones and lacks some. This sample has approximately 2,000,000 clones, with around 90% found just once. The sequenced sample consisted of naive CD4+ T cells from PBMCs. Subset of the sample: CD45RA+ positively selected. Source of these receptors: a man aged 18-30 years in good health. Some clones in this sample may be carry-over from other donors' samples.

The rearrangement joins TRBV16 to TRBJ1-1; weak D call: TRBD1 (6 bases). This CDR3 is 15 amino acids long. V lost 2 bases and J 6 bases, leaving 16 bases between the germline ends. The V gene's germline CDR1 is KGHSY and CDR2 FQNENV. The CDR3: CASSQGRGALSEAFF. In DNA form, the CDR3 reads TGTGCCAGCAGCCAAGGGCGGGGGGCGCTGTCTGAAGCTTTCTTT.

The V and J genes are TRBV4-2 and TRBJ2-3; TRBD2 might be the D (6 bases). This CDR3 region has 17 residues. The V end lost 0 bases, the J end lost 2 bases, and 15 bases lay between the germline ends. Germline V gene sequence: CDR1 LGHNA, CDR2 YNFKEQ. In DNA form, the CDR3 reads TGTGCCAGCAGCCAAGATCGGGGCGGGGAAGCCACAGATACGCAGTATTTT. Translated, it gives CASSQDRGGEATDTQYF.

On this clone: The sample contains more than one DNA sequence encoding this CDR3. The chain links TRBV5-1 to TRBJ2-5; D uncertain. There are 15 residues in the CDR3. Trimming took 5 bases from V and 2 from J, leaving 16 bases between them. The germline V gene encodes CDR1 SGHRS and CDR2 YFSETQ. CDR3 in DNA: TGCGCCAGCAGTCCCCGGTTGGCAGCGCAAGAGACCCAGTACTTC. Translating gives CASSPRLAAQETQYF.

The chain joins TRBV6-6 to TRBJ1-4; the D gene is possibly TRBD1 (5 bases). CDR1 and CDR2 (germline): MNHNY, SVGAGI (reference sequence). The CDR3 loop spans 14 amino acids. V was trimmed by 2 bases and J by 8 bases, leaving 12 bases between them. CDR3 sequence reads: CASSYGGVEEKLFF. In nucleotides, the CDR3 is TGTGCCAGCAGTTACGGAGGGGTTGAGGAAAAACTGTTTTTT.

This clone was seen once. The rearrangement uses TRBV6-5 and TRBJ1-5; D unresolved. V lost 6 bases and J 2 bases, leaving 14 bases between the germline ends. In germline, CDR1 is MNHEY, CDR2 SVGAGI. The CDR3 has 15 amino acids. This chain's CDR3 is CASRGNAGGNQPQHF. DNA for the CDR3: TGTGCCAGCAGAGGGAATGCCGGGGGCAATCAGCCCCAGCATTTT.

The CDR3 reads CASRRTGGVYGYTF. CDR3 DNA sequence: TGTGCCAGTAGGAGGACAGGGGGCGTGTATGGCTACACCTTC. The rearrangement uses TRBV19 and TRBJ1-2, with TRBD1 matching over 11 bases. V dropped 6 bases and J dropped 5; count of bases not matched to a gene: 5. Germline loops: CDR1 LNHDA, CDR2 SQIVND (reference sequence). The CDR3 has 14 residues.

The chain uses TRBV5-1 and TRBJ2-7; 14 positions match TRBD2. J gave up 0 bases and V 2 bases, and 4 bases lay outside the gene matches. CDR1 SGHRS and CDR2 YFSETQ come from the germline V gene. CDR3 length: 17 amino acids. CDR3 nucleotide sequence: TGCGCCAGCAGCTTTGGACTAGCGGGAGGACTCTCCTACGAGCAGTACTTC. Translation gives CASSFGLAGGLSYEQYF. Based on the CDR3 plus reference TRBV5-1 and TRBJ2-7, the full variable domain is KAGVTQTPRYLIKTRGQQVTLSCSPISGHRSVSWYQQTPGQGLQFLFEYFSETQRNKGNFPGRFSGRQFSNSRSEMNVSTLELGDSALYLCASSFGLAGGLSYEQYFGPGTRLTVT.

For the CDR3, the DNA is TGTGCCCACAGCAGGGGGGGGGCCTACGAGCAGTACTTC. Its protein is CAHSRGGAYEQYF. This chain uses TRBV28 with TRBJ2-7; D may be TRBD1 or TRBD2 (7 bases each). The germline gives CDR1 MDHEN, CDR2 SYDVKM. CDR3 length: 13 amino acids. With 11 bases removed from V and 2 bases from J, the gap between germline ends came to 16 bases.

This clone has only one observation. The genes are TRBV4-1 and TRBJ2-4, with 10 bases aligning to TRBD2. J gave up 8 bases and V 2 bases, and 6 bases lay outside the gene matches. The V gene's germline CDR1 is MGHRA and CDR2 YSYEKL. The CDR3 spans 15 residues. The CDR3 DNA reads as TGCGCCAGCAGCCAACAGCGGGAGGGGAGGGACATTCAGTACTTC. Amino acids: CASSQQREGRDIQYF.

The chain has TRBV19 and TRBJ1-1, with 11 nucleotides matching TRBD1. The CDR3 is made up of 15 amino acids. The V and J ends lost 4 bases and 4 bases, in that order; junction bases with no gene match: 5. Germline lookup yields CDR1 LNHDA and CDR2 SQIVND (reference sequence). The DNA for the CDR3 is TGTGCCAGTAGTAAAGGGACAGGGGGAGGCACTGAAGCTTTCTTT. Amino acid sequence: CASSKGTGGGTEAFF.

This clone was counted once. At the DNA level, this CDR3 is encoded by other sequences in the same sample as well. The chain joins TRBV11-2 to TRBJ2-2; D is unclear. Germline V gene data show CDR1 as SGHAT and CDR2 as FQNNGV. This CDR3 contains 14 residues. The V end lost 0 bases, the J end lost 2 bases, and 4 bases lay between the germline ends. The DNA of the CDR3 is TGTGCCAGCAGCTTAGACCTAAACACCGGGGAGCTGTTTTTT. Translating it yields CASSLDLNTGELFF.

The chain's CDR3 is CASSLGRVSGANVLTF. The CDR3 bases are TGTGCCAGCAGCTTAGGCAGGGTCTCTGGGGCCAACGTCCTGACTTTC. The V call is TRBV11-3, the J call TRBJ2-6, with D possibly matching TRBD1 (5 bases). Germline assignment: CDR1 SGHNT and CDR2 YENEEA. Trimming took 1 base from V and 0 from J, leaving 7 bases between them. This CDR3 is built from 16 residues.

This chain connects TRBV5-1 to TRBJ2-7, with 9 positions matching TRBD1. The junction had 7 bases not matched to a gene; V was cut back by 4 bases and J by 5 bases. The CDR3 sequence is 14 residues long. Germline CDR1 reads SGHRS; CDR2 reads YFSETQ. The CDR3 DNA sequence: TGCGCCAGCAGCACACGGACAGGGGAAAACGAGCAGTACTTC. Encoded protein: CASSTRTGENEQYF.

The chain recombines TRBV5-1 with TRBJ1-2; the D is unclear. The length of the CDR3 is 14 residues. Germline assignment: CDR1 SGHRS and CDR2 YFSETQ. Trimming stripped 4 bases from V and 1 base from J, with 11 bases between. DNA of the CDR3: TGCGCCAGCAGCAGGACGGGTTTTAACTATGGCTACACCTTC. As protein: CASSRTGFNYGYTF.

This clone has a single count. The rearrangement joins TRBV28 to TRBJ2-7; TRBD1 matches at 11 bases. Germline values: CDR1 MDHEN, CDR2 SYDVKM. The CDR3 consists of 14 residues. Trimming removed 4 bases from V and 5 bases from J; junction bases left unmatched: 4. As DNA, the CDR3 is TGTGCCAGCAGTTGGACAGGGGGCGGAAACGAGCAGTACTTC. Translated: CASSWTGGGNEQYF. Looking up the rest from reference TRBV28 and TRBJ2-7 gives the full variable domain: DVKVTQSSRYLVKRTGEKVFLECVQDMDHENMFWYRQDPGLGLRLIYFSYDVKMKEKGDIPEGYSVSREKKERFSLILESASTNQTSMYLCASSWTGGGNEQYFGPGTRLTVT.

The rearrangement links TRBV18 to TRBJ2-7; 8 nucleotides line up with TRBD1. V lost 5 bases, J lost 1 base, and 4 bases stayed unmatched. The CDR3 is made up of 14 amino acids. Germline assignment: CDR1 KGHSH and CDR2 LQKENI. As DNA, the CDR3 is TGTGCCAGCTCATACCGGGACAGGTCCTACGAGCAGTACTTC. This codes for CASSYRDRSYEQYF.

The chain links TRBV10-3 to TRBJ2-6; 10 nucleotides align to TRBD2. Germline CDR1 is ENHRY and CDR2 is SYGVKD. This CDR3 has 19 residues. J lost 0 bases, V lost 2 bases, and 7 bases had no gene match. For the CDR3, the DNA is TGTGCCATCAGTGAGACCGGACTAGCGGTTAACTCTGGGGCCAACGTCCTGACTTTC. As protein: CAISETGLAVNSGANVLTF.

The chain joins TRBV5-5 to TRBJ2-1, with D unclear. Trimming removed 0 bases from V and 4 bases from J, with 17 bases in between. The germline V gene has CDR1 SGHKS and CDR2 YYEKEE (reference sequence). The CDR3 totals 17 residues. CDR3 region: CASSLVTRPVGYNEQFF. As DNA, the CDR3 is TGTGCCAGCAGCTTGGTAACCCGCCCGGTAGGGTACAATGAGCAGTTCTTC.

As regards this clone: Within the sample, other DNA sequences also encode this same CDR3. The chain couples TRBV5-1 to TRBJ2-5; 10 bases align to TRBD2. This CDR3 has 15 residues. The germline CDR1 and CDR2 sequences are SGHRS and YFSETQ. V gave up 0 bases and J gave up 3 bases; unmatched junction bases: 2. CDR3 DNA: TGCGCCAGCAGCTTGGGACTAGCGGGCGAAGAGACCCAGTACTTC. The encoded protein is CASSLGLAGEETQYF.

The V call is TRBV5-4, the J call TRBJ1-2; 10 bases agree with TRBD1. The CDR3 extends over 15 amino acids. The trim removed 1 base at V and 4 bases at J, leaving 4 bases unmatched. Germline values: CDR1 SGHNT, CDR2 YYREEE (reference sequence). Here the CDR3 DNA reads TGTGCCAGCAGCTTGCGACAGGGGGCGAGCTATGGCTACACCTTC. It codes for CASSLRQGASYGYTF.

This clone appeared a single time. The chain combines TRBV4-3 with TRBJ2-4; D is uncertain. The CDR3 contains 18 residues. Germline V gives CDR1 LGHNA, CDR2 YSLEER. V gave up 0 bases and J gave up 1 base, with 16 bases separating them. This CDR3 is CASSQELVVLGAKNIQYF. The DNA for the CDR3 is TGCGCCAGCAGCCAAGAATTGGTAGTCCTCGGGGCCAAAAACATTCAGTACTTC.

V and J are TRBV7-9 and TRBJ1-1; the D gene is possibly TRBD1 (6 bases). V was trimmed by 1 base and J by 4 bases, leaving 13 bases between them. This CDR3 has 15 amino acids. Germline lookup yields CDR1 SEHNR and CDR2 FQNEAQ (reference sequence). The CDR3 DNA follows: TGTGCCAGCAGCTTAGGTGGCGGCAGGGGCACTGAAGCTTTCTTT. Protein product: CASSLGGGRGTEAFF.

This chain connects TRBV4-2 to TRBJ1-3; D is perhaps TRBD1 (5 bases). V lost 4 bases to trimming and J lost 1 base, with 11 bases between them. CDR3 size: 15 residues. Germline-derived CDR1 and CDR2 are LGHNA and YNFKEQ. CDR3 residues: CASSLTGLSGNTIYF. Written as DNA, the CDR3 is TGTGCCAGCAGCCTTACAGGACTGTCTGGAAACACCATATATTTT.

The rearrangement joins TRBV27 to TRBJ1-1, with no clear D. CDR1 and CDR2 from the germline V gene are MNHEY and SMNVEV (reference sequence). The germline V and J ends were trimmed by 4 bases and 11 bases, with 20 bases remaining between them. This CDR3 has 14 amino acids. This chain's CDR3 is CASSSPDRSGRAFF. The CDR3 DNA follows: TGTGCCAGCAGTTCCCCAGACCGGTCAGGCAGGGCTTTCTTT.